This T cell receptor (beta chain) was observed in a study of CD8 T cells in Susac syndrome. The CDR3 totals 14 residues. Germline V CDR1 and CDR2: SGHTA, FQGNSA. Trimming shortened V by 5 bases and J by 2 bases, and 12 bases separated the two germline ends. RNA amounts of about 0.45 to 1 ug underwent reverse transcription with random hexamers. TCRdb analysed the immunoSEQ multiplex PCR reads with MiXCR anew, one entry per CDR3 protein. The sample carries around 200,000 distinct CDR3 sequences, roughly 95% recorded once. The receptor's source is a human donor in good health. The chain combines TRBV7-2 with TRBJ2-5; D unclear. The sequenced sample was CD4+ T cells from PBMCs. CDR3: CASSGRRGQETQYF. CDR3 coding DNA: TGTGCCAGCAGCGGCCGCCGTGGGCAAGAGACCCAGTACTTC.